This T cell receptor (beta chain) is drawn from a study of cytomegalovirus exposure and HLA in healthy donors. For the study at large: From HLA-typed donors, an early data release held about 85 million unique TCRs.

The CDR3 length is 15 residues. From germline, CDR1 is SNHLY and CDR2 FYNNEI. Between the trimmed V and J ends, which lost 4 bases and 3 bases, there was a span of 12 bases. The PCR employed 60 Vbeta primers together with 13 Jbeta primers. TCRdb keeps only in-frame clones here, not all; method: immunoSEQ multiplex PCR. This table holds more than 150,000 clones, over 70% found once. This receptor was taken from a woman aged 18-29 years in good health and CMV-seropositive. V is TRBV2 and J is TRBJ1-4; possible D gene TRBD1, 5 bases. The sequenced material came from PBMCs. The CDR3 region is CASSGVGPANEKLFF. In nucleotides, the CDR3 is TGTGCCAGCAGTGGGGTGGGGCCGGCTAATGAAAAACTGTTTTTT.